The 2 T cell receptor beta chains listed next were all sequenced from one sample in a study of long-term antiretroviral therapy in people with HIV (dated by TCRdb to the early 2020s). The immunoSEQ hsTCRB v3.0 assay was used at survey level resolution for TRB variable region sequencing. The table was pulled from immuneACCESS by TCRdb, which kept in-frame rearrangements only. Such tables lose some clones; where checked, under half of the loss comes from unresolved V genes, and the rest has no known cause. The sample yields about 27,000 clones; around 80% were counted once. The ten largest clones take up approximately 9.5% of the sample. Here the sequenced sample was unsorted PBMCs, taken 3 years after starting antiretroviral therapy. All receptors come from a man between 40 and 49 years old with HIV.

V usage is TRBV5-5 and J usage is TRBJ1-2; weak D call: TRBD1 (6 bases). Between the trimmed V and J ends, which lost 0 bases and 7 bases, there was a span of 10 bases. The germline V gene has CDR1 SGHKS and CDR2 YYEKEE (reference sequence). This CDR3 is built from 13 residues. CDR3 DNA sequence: TGTGCCAGCAGCTTGGACAGGGTTATTGGCTACACCTTC. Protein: CASSLDRVIGYTF.

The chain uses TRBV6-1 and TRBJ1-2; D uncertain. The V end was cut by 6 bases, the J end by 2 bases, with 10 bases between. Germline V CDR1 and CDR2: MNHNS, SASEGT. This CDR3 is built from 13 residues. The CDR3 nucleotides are TGTGCCAGCAGCCCAGACAAGAACTATGGCTACACCTTC. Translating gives CASSPDKNYGYTF.